This T cell receptor beta chain was found in a study of T cell repertoires in cytomegalovirus infection. General study results and limits: HLA-C-restricted CMV-specific TCR beta clonotypes were dominant in the ex vivo response.

As regards this clonotype: The antigen remains unidentified.

One entry per CDR3 protein, called by TCRdb with MiXCR from the reads. The sample holds around 34,000 distinct CDR3 sequences, roughly half seen once. The CDR3 has 13 residues. Germline CDR1 and CDR2: KGHDR and SFDVKD. The V segment lost 7 bases and the J segment 4 bases; nucleotides outside the gene matches: 3. The genes are TRBV24-1 and TRBJ2-1; 7 positions agree with TRBD2. This receptor was obtained from a human donor in good health (CMV status not recorded). Some clones in this sample may be carry-over from other donors' samples. The material sequenced was CD8+ T cells from cultured PBMCs, taken from culture after CMV antigen stimulation. The CDR3 nucleotides are TGTGCCACCAGGGCTAGCGGATACAATGAGCAGTTCTTC. Its translation: CATRASGYNEQFF.